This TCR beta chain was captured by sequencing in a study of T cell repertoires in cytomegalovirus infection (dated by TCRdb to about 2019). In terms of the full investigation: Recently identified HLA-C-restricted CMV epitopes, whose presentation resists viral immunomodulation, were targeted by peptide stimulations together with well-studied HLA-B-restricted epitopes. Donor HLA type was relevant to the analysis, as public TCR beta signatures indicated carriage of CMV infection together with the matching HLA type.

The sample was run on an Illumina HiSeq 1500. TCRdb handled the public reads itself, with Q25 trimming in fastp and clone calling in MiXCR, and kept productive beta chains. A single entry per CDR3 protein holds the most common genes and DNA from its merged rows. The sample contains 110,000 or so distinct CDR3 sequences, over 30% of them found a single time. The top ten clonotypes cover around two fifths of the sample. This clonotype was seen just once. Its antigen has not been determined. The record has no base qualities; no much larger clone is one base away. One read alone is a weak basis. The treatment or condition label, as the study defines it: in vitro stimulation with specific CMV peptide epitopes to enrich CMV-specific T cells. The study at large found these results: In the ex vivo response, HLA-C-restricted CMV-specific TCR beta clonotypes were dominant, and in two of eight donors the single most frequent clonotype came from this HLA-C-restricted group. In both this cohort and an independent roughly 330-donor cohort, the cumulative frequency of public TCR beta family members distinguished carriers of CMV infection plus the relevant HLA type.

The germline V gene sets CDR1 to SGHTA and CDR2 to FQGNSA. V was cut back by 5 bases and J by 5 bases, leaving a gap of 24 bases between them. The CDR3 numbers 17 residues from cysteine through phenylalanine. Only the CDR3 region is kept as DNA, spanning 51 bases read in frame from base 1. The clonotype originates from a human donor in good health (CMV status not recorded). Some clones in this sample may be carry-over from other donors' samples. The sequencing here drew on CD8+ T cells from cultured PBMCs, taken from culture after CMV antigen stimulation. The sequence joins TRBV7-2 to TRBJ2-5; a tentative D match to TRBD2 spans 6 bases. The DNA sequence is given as TGTGCCAGCAGCCGAGATCAGCTAGCGACCCTTTGGGAGACCCAGTACTTC. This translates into CASSRDQLATLWETQYF.